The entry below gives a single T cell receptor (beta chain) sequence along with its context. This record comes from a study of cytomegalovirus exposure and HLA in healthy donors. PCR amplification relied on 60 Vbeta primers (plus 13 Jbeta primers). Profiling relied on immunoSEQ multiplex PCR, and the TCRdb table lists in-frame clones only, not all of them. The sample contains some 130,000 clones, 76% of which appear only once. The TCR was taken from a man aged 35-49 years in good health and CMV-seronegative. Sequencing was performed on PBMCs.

The CDR3 sequence is CASSLAGDAYGEQYF. The CDR3 region has the DNA TGTGCCAGCAGCTTGGCGGGAGATGCATATGGCGAGCAGTACTTC. This chain joins TRBV11-2 and TRBJ2-7; 7 bases fit TRBD2. The length of the CDR3 is 15 residues. The junction had 11 bases not matched to a gene; V was cut back by 3 bases and J by 6 bases. Germline CDR1 is SGHAT and CDR2 is FQNNGV.